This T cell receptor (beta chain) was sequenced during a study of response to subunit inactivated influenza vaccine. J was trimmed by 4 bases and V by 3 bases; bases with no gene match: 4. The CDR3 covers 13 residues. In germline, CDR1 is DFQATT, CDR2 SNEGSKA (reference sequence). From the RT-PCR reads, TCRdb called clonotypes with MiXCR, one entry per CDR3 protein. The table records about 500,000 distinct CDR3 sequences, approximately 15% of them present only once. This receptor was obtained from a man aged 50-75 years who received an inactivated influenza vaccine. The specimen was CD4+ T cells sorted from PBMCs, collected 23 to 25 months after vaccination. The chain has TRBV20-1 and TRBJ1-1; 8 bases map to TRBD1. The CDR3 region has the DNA TGCAGTGCTAGGACAGGGGTGGTCACTGAAGCTTTCTTT. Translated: CSARTGVVTEAFF.